This TCR beta chain was sequenced during a study of OX40 agonist ivuxolimab in advanced cancers. Some clones are missing from TCRdb's copy, which holds only in-frame ones; the method was immunoSEQ multiplex PCR. The data hold about 58,000 clones, with 88% observed a single time. Germline V CDR1 and CDR2: SGHNT, YYREEE (reference sequence). The CDR3 runs 15 residues. Losses at the gene ends were 0 bases for V and 3 bases for J; bases not matched to a gene: 4. The rearrangement uses TRBV5-4 and TRBJ2-7; 9 bases fit TRBD2. This material consisted of CD4+ or CD8+ T cells sorted from blood, taken in a trial of the OX40 agonist ivuxolimab. This TCR came from an adult with an advanced solid tumor such as melanoma, head and neck, liver or kidney cancer. In nucleotides, the CDR3 is TGTGCCAGCAGCTTGGACCCTAGCGGGGTCTACGAGCAGTACTTC. Translation gives CASSLDPSGVYEQYF.